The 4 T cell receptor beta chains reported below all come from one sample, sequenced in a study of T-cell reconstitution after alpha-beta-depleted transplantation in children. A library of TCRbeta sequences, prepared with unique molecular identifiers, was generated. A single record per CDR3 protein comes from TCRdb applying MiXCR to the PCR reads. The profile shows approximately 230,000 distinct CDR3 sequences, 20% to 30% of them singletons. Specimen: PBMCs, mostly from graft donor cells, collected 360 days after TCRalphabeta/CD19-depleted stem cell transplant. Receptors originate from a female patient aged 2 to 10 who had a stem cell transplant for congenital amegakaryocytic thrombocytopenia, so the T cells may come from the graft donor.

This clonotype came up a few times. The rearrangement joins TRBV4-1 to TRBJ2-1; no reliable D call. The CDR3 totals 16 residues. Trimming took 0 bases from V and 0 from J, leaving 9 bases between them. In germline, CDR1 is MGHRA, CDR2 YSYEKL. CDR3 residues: CASSQDWGSSYNEQFF. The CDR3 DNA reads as TGCGCCAGCAGCCAAGACTGGGGAAGCTCCTACAATGAGCAGTTCTTC.

DNA of the CDR3: TGTGCCAGCAGCTCTTCTAGCGGGGGGACATATGAGCAGTACTTC. This codes for CASSSSSGGTYEQYF. This chain joins TRBV7-2 and TRBJ2-7; 11 bases map to TRBD2. V dropped 4 bases and J dropped 7; count of bases not matched to a gene: 9. The CDR3 covers 15 residues. Per the germline V gene, CDR1 is SGHTA and CDR2 is FQGNSA. The full variable domain, rest sourced from reference TRBV7-2 and TRBJ2-7, is GAGVSQSPSNKVTEKGKDVELRCDPISGHTALYWYRQSLGQGLEFLIYFQGNSAPDKSGLPSDRFSAERTGGSVSTLTIQRTQQEDSAVYLCASSSSSGGTYEQYFGPGTRLTVT.

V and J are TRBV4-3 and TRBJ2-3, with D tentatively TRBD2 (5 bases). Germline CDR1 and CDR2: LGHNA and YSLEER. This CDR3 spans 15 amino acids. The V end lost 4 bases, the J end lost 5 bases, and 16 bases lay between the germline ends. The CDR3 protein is CASSLSGEAGDTQYF. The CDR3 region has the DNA TGCGCCAGCAGCCTAAGTGGCGAGGCGGGAGATACGCAGTATTTT.

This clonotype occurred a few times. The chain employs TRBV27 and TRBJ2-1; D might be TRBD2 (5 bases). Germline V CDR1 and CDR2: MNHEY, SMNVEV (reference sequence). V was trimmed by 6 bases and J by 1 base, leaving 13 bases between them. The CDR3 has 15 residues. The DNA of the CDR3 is TGTGCCAGCAGGTACACTAGTGGGTCCTACAATGAGCAGTTCTTC. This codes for CASRYTSGSYNEQFF.